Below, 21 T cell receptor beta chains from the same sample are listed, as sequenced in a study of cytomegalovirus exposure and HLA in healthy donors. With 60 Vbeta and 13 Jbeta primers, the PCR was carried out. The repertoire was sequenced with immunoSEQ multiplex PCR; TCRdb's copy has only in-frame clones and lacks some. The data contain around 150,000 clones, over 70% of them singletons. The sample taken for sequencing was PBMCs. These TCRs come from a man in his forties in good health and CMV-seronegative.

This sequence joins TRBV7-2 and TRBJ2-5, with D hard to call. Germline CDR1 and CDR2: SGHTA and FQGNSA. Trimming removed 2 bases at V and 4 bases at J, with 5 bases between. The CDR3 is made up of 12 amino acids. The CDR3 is CASSLFGETQYF. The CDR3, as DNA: TGTGCCAGCAGCTTATTCGGAGAGACCCAGTACTTC.

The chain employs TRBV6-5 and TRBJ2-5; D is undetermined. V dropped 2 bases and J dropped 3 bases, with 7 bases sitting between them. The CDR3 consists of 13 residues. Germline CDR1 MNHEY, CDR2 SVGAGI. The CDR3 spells CASSYGPEETQYF. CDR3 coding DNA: TGTGCCAGCAGTTACGGGCCGGAAGAGACCCAGTACTTC.

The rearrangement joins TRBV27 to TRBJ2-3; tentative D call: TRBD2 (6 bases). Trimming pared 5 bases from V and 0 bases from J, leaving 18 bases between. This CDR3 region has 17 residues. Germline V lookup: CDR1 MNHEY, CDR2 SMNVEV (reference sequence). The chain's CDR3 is CASSPHPGGRSTDTQYF. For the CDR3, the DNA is TGTGCCAGCAGTCCACACCCAGGAGGGCGTAGCACAGATACGCAGTATTTT.

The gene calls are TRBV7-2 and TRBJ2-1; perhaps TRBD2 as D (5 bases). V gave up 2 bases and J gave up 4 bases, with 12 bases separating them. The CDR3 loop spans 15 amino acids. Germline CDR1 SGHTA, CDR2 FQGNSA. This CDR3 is CASSLTSEVYNEQFF. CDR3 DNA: TGTGCCAGCAGCTTAACTTCGGAGGTATACAATGAGCAGTTCTTC. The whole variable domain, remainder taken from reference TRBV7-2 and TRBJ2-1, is GAGVSQSPSNKVTEKGKDVELRCDPISGHTALYWYRQSLGQGLEFLIYFQGNSAPDKSGLPSDRFSAERTGGSVSTLTIQRTQQEDSAVYLCASSLTSEVYNEQFFGPGTRLTVL.

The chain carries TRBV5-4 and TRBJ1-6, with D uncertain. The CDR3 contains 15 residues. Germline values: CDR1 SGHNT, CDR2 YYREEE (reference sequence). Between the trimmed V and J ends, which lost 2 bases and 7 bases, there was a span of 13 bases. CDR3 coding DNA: TGTGCCAGCAGCTTATTCAGGACTGTGAATTCACCCCTCCACTTT. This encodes CASSLFRTVNSPLHF.

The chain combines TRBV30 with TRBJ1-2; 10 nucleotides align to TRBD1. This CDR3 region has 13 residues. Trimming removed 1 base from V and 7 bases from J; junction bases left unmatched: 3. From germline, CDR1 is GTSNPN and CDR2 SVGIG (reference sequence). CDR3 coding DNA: TGTGCCTGGAGTGGGGACAGGGGATCTGGCTACACCTTC. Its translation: CAWSGDRGSGYTF.

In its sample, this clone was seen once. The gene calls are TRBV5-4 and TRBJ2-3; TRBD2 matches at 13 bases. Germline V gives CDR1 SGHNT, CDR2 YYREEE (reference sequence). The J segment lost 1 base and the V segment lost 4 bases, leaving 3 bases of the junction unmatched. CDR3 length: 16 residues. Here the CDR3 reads CASSTGLAGGTDTQYF. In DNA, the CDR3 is TGTGCCAGCAGCACTGGACTAGCGGGAGGCACAGATACGCAGTATTTT.

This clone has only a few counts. DNA of the CDR3: TGTGCCATCAGTGTTGCAGATGATAATTCACCCCTCCACTTT. It is translated as CAISVADDNSPLHF. The gene calls are TRBV10-3 and TRBJ1-6, with unresolved D. V was cut by 4 bases and J by 5 bases, with 9 bases left in between. CDR3 length: 14 residues. Germline values: CDR1 ENHRY, CDR2 SYGVKD.

In DNA form, the CDR3 reads TGCAGCGTGAAGGGGATGTATGACGAGCAGTACTTC. Translation gives CSVKGMYDEQYF. J is TRBJ2-7 and V is TRBV29-1; a possible D gene is TRBD1 (5 bases). CDR1 is SQVTM, CDR2 ANQGSEA, per germline. The CDR3 is 12 residues long. Trimming removed 6 bases at V and 5 bases at J, with 14 bases between.

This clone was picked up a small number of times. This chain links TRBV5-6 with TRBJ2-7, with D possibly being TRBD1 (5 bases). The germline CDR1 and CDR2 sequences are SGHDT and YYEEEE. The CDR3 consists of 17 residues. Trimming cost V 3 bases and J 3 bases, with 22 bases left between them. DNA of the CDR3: TGTGCCAGCAGCTCGACTCCGGACATTGGGATCCACTACGAGCAGTACTTC. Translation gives CASSSTPDIGIHYEQYF.

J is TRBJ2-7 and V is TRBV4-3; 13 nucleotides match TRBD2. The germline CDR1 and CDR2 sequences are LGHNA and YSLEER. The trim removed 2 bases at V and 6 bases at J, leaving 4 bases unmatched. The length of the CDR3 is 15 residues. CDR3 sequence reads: CASSQRTSGSSEQYF. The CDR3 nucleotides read TGCGCCAGCAGCCAAAGGACTAGCGGGAGTAGCGAGCAGTACTTC.

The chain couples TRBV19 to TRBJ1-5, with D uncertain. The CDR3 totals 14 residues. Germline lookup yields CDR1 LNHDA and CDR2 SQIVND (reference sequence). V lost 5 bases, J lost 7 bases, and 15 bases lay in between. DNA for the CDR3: TGTGCCAGTAGTGTGCGTCCGGGAGAACAGCCCCAGCATTTT. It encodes CASSVRPGEQPQHF.

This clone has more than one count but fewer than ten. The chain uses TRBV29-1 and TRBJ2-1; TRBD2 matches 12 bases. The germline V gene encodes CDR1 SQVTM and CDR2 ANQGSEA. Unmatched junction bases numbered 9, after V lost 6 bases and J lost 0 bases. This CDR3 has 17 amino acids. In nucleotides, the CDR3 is TGCAGCGTCTCGGGACTAGCGGGCGCTAGCTCCTACAATGAGCAGTTCTTC. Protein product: CSVSGLAGASSYNEQFF.

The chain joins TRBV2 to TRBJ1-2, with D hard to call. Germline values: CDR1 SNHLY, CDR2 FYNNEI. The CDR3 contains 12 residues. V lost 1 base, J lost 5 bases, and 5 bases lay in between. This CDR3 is CASSEDSYGYTF. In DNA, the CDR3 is TGTGCCAGCAGTGAAGATAGTTATGGCTACACCTTC.

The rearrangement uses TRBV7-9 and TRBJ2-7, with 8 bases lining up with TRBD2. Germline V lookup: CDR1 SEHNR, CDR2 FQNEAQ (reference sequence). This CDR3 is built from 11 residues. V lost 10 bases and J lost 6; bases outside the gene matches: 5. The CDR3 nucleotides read TGTGCCAATCCCCGGGGGGGCGAGCAGTACTTC. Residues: CANPRGGEQYF.

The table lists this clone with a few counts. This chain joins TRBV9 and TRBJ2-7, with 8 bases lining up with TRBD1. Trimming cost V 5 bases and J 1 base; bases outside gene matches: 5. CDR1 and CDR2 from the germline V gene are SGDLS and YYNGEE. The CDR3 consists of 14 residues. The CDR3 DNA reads TGTGCCAGCAGGCCGGGACAGGATTCCTACGAGCAGTACTTC. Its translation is CASRPGQDSYEQYF. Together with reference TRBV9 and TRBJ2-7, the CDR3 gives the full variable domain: DSGVTQTPKHLITATGQRVTLRCSPRSGDLSVYWYQQSLDQGLQFLIQYYNGEERAKGNILERFSAQQFPDLHSELNLSSLELGDSALYFCASRPGQDSYEQYFGPGTRLTVT.

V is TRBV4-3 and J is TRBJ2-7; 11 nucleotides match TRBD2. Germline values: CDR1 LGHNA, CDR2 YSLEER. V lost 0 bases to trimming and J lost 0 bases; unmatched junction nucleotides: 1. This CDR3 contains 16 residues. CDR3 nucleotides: TGCGCCAGCAGCCAAGAGCTAGCGGGGGGCTCCTACGAGCAGTACTTC. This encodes CASSQELAGGSYEQYF.

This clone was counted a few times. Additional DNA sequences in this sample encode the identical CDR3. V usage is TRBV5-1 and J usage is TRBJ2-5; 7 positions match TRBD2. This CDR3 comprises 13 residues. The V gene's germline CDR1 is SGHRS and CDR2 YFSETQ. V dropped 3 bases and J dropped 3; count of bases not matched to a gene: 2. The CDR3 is CASSSSGEETQYF. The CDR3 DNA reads TGCGCCAGCAGCTCCAGCGGGGAAGAGACCCAGTACTTC.

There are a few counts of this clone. CDR3 loop: CASRGRGPQHF. CDR3 sequence (DNA): TGTGCAAGTCGCGGCAGGGGGCCCCAGCATTTT. The chain uses TRBV12-2 and TRBJ1-5; the table's D gene call, TRBD1, was not cross checked with the DNA. TRBV12-2 corresponds to a pseudogene. This CDR3 has 11 amino acids.

CDR3 in DNA: TGTGCCTGGAGTAACGGACAGCAAGAGACCCAGTACTTC. Protein product: CAWSNGQQETQYF. The V gene is TRBV30, the J gene TRBJ2-5, with TRBD1 as a possible D gene (6 bases). There are 13 residues in the CDR3. CDR1 GTSNPN and CDR2 SVGIG come from the germline V gene (reference sequence). Between the trimmed V and J ends, which lost 2 bases and 2 bases, there was a span of 9 bases.

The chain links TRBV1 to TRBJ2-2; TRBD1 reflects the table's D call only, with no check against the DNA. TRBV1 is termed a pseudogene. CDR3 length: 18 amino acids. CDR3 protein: CTSSHLAPGTANTGELFF. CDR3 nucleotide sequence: TGCACCAGCAGCCATCTGGCGCCAGGGACAGCGAACACCGGGGAGCTGTTTTTT.